This T cell receptor (beta chain) was identified in a study of T cells in localized non-small cell lung cancer. Findings of the study overall: The study linked higher blood T cell density to longer overall survival. Of the top 100 tumor clones, median around 55 were in adjacent lung, more than 25 among its top 100. Multi-region tumor sequencing was not done, so intratumor heterogeneity could not be excluded. Uninvolved adjacent lung had more T cell clonality than any other tissue, topping tumor.

With respect to this clone: The antigen is unknown.

Germline CDR1 reads GTSNPN; CDR2 reads SVGIG (reference sequence). Trimming pared 0 bases from V and 6 bases from J, leaving 15 bases between. The CDR3 totals 16 residues. TCRdb keeps only in-frame clones here, not all; method: immunoSEQ multiplex PCR. Of about 3,300 clones detected, 28% appear once; the ten largest clones hold 14%. The gene calls are TRBV30 and TRBJ1-6, with D maybe TRBD1 (5 bases). The receptor's source is a male donor aged 60 or over with stage I lung adenocarcinoma. The sample here was lung tumor tissue, taken before any cancer treatment. CDR3 coding DNA: TGTGCCTGGAGTGTGGTGGTGGGACTTTCTAATTCACCCCTCCACTTT. Encoded protein: CAWSVVVGLSNSPLHF.